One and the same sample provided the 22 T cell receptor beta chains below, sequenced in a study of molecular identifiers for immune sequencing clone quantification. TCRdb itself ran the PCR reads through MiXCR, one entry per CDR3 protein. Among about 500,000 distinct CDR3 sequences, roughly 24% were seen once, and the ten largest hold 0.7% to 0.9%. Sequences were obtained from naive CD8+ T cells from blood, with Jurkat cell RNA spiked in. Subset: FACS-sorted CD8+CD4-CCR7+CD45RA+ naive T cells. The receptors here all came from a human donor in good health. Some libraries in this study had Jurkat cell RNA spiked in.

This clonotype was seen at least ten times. CDR3 DNA sequence: TGTGCTAGTGCCATAGGACTAGCGGGGGGACTTGATACGCAGTATTTT. As protein: CASAIGLAGGLDTQYF. The rearrangement uses TRBV12-5 and TRBJ2-3; 14 bases match TRBD2. Germline V gene sequence: CDR1 LGHNT, CDR2 FRNRAP. CDR3 size: 16 residues. V shed 7 bases, J shed 6 bases, and the junction held 9 bases outside the gene matches.

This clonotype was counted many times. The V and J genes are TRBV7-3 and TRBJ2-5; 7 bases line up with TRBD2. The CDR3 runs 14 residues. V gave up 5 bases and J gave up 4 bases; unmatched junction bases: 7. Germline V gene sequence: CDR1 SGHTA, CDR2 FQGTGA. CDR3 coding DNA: TGTGCCAGCAGCAATCTAGCGGATGGAGAGACCCAGTACTTC. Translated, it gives CASSNLADGETQYF.

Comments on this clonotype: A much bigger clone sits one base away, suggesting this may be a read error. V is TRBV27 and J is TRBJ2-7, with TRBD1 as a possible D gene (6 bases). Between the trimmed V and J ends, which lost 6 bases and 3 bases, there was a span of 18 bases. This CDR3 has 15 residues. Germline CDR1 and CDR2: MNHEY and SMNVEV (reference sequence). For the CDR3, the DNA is TGTGCCAGCAGAACCCAGGGGCCCCCATACTACGAGCAGTACTTC. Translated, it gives CASRTQGPPYYEQYF.

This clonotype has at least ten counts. Written as DNA, the CDR3 is TGCAGCGTTGAATGGACTAGCGGGAGTCTCACAGATACGCAGTATTTT. Amino acids: CSVEWTSGSLTDTQYF. The V gene is TRBV29-1, the J gene TRBJ2-3, with 13 positions matching TRBD2. Unmatched junction bases numbered 4, after V lost 2 bases and J lost 2 bases. Germline V lookup: CDR1 SQVTM, CDR2 ANQGSEA. CDR3 length: 16 residues.

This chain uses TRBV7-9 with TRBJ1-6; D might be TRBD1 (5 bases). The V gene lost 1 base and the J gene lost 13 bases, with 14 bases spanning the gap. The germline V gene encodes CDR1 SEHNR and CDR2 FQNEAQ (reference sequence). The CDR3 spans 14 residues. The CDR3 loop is CASSLVQGWSPLHF. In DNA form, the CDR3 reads TGTGCCAGCAGCTTAGTTCAGGGCTGGTCGCCCCTCCACTTT.

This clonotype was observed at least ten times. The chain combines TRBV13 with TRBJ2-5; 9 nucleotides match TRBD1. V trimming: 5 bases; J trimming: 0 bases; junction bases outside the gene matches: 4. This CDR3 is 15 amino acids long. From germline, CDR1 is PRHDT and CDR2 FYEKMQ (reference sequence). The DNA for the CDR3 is TGTGCCAGCAGCGCAAGGACAGGGGACCAAGAGACCCAGTACTTC. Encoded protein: CASSARTGDQETQYF.

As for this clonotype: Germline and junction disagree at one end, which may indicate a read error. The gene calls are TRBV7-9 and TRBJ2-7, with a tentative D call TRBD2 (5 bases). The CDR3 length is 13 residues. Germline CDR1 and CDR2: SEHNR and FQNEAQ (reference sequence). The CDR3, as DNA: TGTGCCATCAGCTTAGCGCTCACAGATGAGCAGTACTTC. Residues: CAISLALTDEQYF.

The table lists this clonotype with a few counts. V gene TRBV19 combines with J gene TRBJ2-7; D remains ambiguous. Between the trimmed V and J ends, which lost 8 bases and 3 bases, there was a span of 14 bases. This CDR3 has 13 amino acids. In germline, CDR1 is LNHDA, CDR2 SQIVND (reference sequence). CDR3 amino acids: CASGPGLNYEQYF. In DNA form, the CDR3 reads TGTGCCAGTGGGCCCGGGCTAAACTACGAGCAGTACTTC.

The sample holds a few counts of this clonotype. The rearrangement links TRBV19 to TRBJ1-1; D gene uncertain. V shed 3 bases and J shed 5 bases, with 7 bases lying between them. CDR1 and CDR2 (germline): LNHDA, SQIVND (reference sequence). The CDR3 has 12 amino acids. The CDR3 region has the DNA TGTGCCAGTAGTATCGGGTGGACTGAAGCTTTCTTT. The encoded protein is CASSIGWTEAFF.

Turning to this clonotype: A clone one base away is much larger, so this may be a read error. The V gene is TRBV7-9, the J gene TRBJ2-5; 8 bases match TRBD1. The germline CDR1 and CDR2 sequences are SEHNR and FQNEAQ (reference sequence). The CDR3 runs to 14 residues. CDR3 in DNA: TGTGCCGGCAGCCCGAGGACAGGGCAAGAGACCCAGTACTTC. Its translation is CAGSPRTGQETQYF. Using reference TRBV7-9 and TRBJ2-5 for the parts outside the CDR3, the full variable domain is DTGVSQNPRHKITKRGQNVTFRCDPISEHNRLYWYRQTLGQGPEFLTYFQNEAQLEKSRLLSDRFSAERPKGSFSTLEIQRTEQGDSAMYLCAGSPRTGQETQYFGPGTRLLVL.

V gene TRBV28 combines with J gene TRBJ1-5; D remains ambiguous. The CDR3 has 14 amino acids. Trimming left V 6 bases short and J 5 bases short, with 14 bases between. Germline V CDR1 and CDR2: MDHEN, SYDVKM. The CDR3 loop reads CASSLGGPYQPQHF. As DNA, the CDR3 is TGTGCCAGCAGCCTGGGTGGGCCTTATCAGCCCCAGCATTTT.

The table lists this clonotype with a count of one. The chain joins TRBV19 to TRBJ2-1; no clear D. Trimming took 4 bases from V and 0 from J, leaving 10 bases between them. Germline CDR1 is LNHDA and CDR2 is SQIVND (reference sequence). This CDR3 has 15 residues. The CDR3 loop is CASSSQSGSYNEQFF. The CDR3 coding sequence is TGTGCCAGTAGTAGTCAGTCGGGCTCCTACAATGAGCAGTTCTTC.

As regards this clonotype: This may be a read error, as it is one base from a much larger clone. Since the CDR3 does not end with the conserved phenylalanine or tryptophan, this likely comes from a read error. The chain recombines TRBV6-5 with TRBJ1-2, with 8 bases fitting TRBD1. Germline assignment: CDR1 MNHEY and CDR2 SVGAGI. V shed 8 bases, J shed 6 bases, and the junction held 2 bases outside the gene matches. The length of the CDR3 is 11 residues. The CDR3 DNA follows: TGTGCCAGCTCAGGGGGCCATGGCTACACCATC. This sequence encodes CASSGGHGYTI.

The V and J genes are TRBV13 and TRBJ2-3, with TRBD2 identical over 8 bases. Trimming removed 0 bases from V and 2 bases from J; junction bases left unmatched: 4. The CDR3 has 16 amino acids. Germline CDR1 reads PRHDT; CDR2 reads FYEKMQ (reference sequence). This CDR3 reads CASSLGLAGFTDTQYF. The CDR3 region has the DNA TGTGCCAGCAGCTTAGGGCTAGCGGGCTTCACAGATACGCAGTATTTT. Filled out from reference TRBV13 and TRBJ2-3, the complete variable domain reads AAGVIQSPRHLIKEKRETATLKCYPIPRHDTVYWYQQGPGQDPQFLISFYEKMQSDKGSIPDRFSAQQFSDYHSELNMSSLELGDSALYFCASSLGLAGFTDTQYFGPGTRLTVL.

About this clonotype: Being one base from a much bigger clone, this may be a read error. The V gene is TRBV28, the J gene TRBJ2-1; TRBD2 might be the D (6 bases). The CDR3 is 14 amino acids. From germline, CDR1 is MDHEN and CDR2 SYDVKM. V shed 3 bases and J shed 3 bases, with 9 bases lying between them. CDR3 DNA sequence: TGTGCCAGCAGTTTTTTAGCGGACTACAATGAGCAGTTCTTC. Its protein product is CASSFLADYNEQFF. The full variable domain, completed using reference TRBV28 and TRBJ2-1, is DVKVTQSSRYLVKRTGEKVFLECVQDMDHENMFWYRQDPGLGLRLIYFSYDVKMKEKGDIPEGYSVSREKKERFSLILESASTNQTSMYLCASSFLADYNEQFFGPGTRLTVL.

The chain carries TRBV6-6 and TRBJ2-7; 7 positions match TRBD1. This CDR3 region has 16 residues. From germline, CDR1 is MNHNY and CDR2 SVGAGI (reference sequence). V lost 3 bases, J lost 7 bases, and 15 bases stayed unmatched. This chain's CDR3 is CASSYPRTGTEFEQYF. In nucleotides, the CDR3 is TGTGCCAGCAGTTATCCAAGAACCGGGACAGAATTTGAGCAGTACTTC.

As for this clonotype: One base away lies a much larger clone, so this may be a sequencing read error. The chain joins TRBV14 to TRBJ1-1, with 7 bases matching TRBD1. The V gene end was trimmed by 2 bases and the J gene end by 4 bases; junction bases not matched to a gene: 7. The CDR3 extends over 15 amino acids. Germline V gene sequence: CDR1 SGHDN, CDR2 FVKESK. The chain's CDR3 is CASSQKTGASTEAFF. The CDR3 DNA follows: TGTGCCAGCAGCCAAAAAACAGGGGCGAGCACTGAAGCTTTCTTT.

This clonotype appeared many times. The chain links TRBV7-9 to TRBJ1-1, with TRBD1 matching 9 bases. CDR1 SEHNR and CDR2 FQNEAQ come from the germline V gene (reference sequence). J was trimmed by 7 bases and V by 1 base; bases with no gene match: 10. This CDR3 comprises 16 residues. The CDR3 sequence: CASSLGGQGLFVEAFF. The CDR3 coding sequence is TGTGCCAGCAGCTTAGGGGGACAGGGCCTCTTCGTTGAAGCTTTCTTT.

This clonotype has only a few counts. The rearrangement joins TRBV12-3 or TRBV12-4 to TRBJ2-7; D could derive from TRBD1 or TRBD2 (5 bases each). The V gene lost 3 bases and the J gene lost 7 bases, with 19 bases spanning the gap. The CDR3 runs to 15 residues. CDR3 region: CASSFWDPPTGEQYF. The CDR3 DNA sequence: TGTGCCAGCAGTTTTTGGGACCCACCTACGGGGGAGCAGTACTTC.

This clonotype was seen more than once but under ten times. CDR3 coding DNA: TGTGCCAGCAGCTCATCTAGCGCAGAGCAGTACTTC. Its protein product is CASSSSSAEQYF. This chain uses TRBV13 with TRBJ2-7, with D possibly matching TRBD2 (6 bases). The CDR3 totals 12 residues. Per the germline V gene, CDR1 is PRHDT and CDR2 is FYEKMQ (reference sequence). Deletions cut 4 bases from V and 7 bases from J, with 11 bases between.

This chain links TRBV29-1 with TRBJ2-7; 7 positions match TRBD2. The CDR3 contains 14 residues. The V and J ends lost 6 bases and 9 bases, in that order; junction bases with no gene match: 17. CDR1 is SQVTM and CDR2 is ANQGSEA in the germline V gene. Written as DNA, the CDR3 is TGCAGCGTGAGCCGGGGAAGCGGGACCCACGCGCAGTACTTC. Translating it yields CSVSRGSGTHAQYF.

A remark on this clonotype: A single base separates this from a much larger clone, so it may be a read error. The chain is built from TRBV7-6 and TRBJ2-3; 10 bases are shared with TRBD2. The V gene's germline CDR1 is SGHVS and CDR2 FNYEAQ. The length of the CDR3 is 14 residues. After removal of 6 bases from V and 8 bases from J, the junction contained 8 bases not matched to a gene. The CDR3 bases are TGTGCCAGCAGTCTGACGATAGCGGGAGGTACGCAGTATTTT. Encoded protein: CASSLTIAGGTQYF.